These T cell receptor beta chains were read from a single sample in a study of cytotoxic CD8 clonotypes in ibrutinib-treated CLL. The table came from immunoSEQ multiplex PCR; TCRdb's copy has only in-frame clones and leaves some out. The data hold 35,000 or so clones, with approximately 69% observed a single time. The sequenced sample was PBMCs, obtained before ibrutinib treatment. The receptors here all came from a human donor with chronic lymphocytic leukemia. Each CDR3 is given with its conserved first and last residue. D genes are given only for firm matches. Clone size is not always given. Where it is, it says once, few, many or a class for expanded clones.

TGTGCCAGCAGCTTCGGCGGGAGGGAGACCCAGTACTTC,CASSFGGRETQYF,TRBD2,TRBJ2-5,TRBV5-6,-
TGTGCCAGCAGTGCCTTAGGTGCCTCTGGGGCCAACGTCCTGACTTTC,CASSALGASGANVLTF,-,TRBJ2-6,TRBV2,-
TGCGCCAGCAGCCCCGGGCCCTTCCAAGCCCGGGAAGAGACCCAGTACTTC,CASSPGPFQAREETQYF,-,TRBJ2-5,TRBV4-1,-
TGCGCCAGCAGCTGGACTAGCGGGGGGGCCTTTGAACCGAACAATGAGCAGTTCTTC,CASSWTSGGAFEPNNEQFF,TRBD2,TRBJ2-1,TRBV5-1,once
TGTGCTAGCAAAACAGGGGTGACAAGTGAAAAACTGTTTTTT,CASKTGVTSEKLFF,TRBD1,TRBJ1-4,TRBV12-5,-
TGTGCCACCAGCAGAGATAGGGGTGGGGAGCTGTTTTTT,CATSRDRGGELFF,-,TRBJ2-2,TRBV15,-
TGTGTCAGAAGCCCGGAGGTTTCCTCGGGGGAGCAGTACTTC,CVRSPEVSSGEQYF,-,TRBJ2-7,TRBV7-5,-
TGTGCCAGCAGCTCCCACAGGGGCCGGGACCATGAGCAGTTCTTC,CASSSHRGRDHEQFF,TRBD1,TRBJ2-1,TRBV11-2,-
TGTGCCAGCAGCGCGGAGGGACAGGGGAGCGAGCAGTACTTC,CASSAEGQGSEQYF,TRBD1,TRBJ2-7,TRBV9,-
TGTGCCAGCAGTGAAGGTGGGGCAACTGGTCAGCCCCAGCATTTT,CASSEGGATGQPQHF,-,TRBJ1-5,TRBV6-1,-
TGTGCCAGCAGTTATAGCGGGAGTTTCTACGAGCAGTACTTC,CASSYSGSFYEQYF,TRBD2,TRBJ2-7,TRBV27,many
TGTGCCAGCAGTTATACAGGGTCCGATCAGCCCCAGCATTTT,CASSYTGSDQPQHF,-,TRBJ1-5,TRBV6-5,few
TGTGCCAGCAGTCTGGGGCTGGGGAACACTGAAGCTTTCTTT,CASSLGLGNTEAFF,-,TRBJ1-1,TRBV27,few
TGTGCCAGTAGTATTGTGAGTAGCAATCAGCCCCAGCATTTT,CASSIVSSNQPQHF,-,TRBJ1-5,TRBV19,-
TGTGCCAGCAGTTGGGGGGCGAATCAGCCCCAGCATTTT,CASSWGANQPQHF,-,TRBJ1-5,TRBV6-5,-
TGTGCCAGCAGTGTCGTAGCGGGGGAGGGAGATACGCAGTATTTT,CASSVVAGEGDTQYF,TRBD2,TRBJ2-3,TRBV6-4,once
TGTGCCAGCAGTTTATTGGGACAGCTATACTCCTACAATGAGCAGTTCTTC,CASSLLGQLYSYNEQFF,TRBD1,TRBJ2-1,TRBV27,-
TGCGCCAGCAGAAGCGGGGTGTGGTCATACAATGAGCAGTTCTTC,CASRSGVWSYNEQFF,TRBD2,TRBJ2-1,TRBV10-1,once
TGTGCCTGGGACACAGGGGGCATGACAGATACGCAGTATTTT,CAWDTGGMTDTQYF,TRBD1,TRBJ2-3,TRBV30,-
TGTGCCAGCAGCTTAGATGTGGGGGGCTATGGCTACACCTTC,CASSLDVGGYGYTF,-,TRBJ1-2,TRBV7-2,-
TGTGCCAGCAGCCAAGATGACAGGGCTTATTCACCCCTCCACTTT,CASSQDDRAYSPLHF,TRBD1,TRBJ1-6,TRBV4-2,-
TGTGCCAGCAGTTTACAGGGCACCTATGGCTACACCTTC,CASSLQGTYGYTF,-,TRBJ1-2,TRBV28,-
TGTGCCAGCAGACGCCGACTAGCGGGGCCCTACGAGCAGTACTTC,CASRRRLAGPYEQYF,TRBD2,TRBJ2-7,TRBV6-5,-
TGCGCCAGCAGCCGCGGGACTAGCATAGATACGCAGTATTTT,CASSRGTSIDTQYF,TRBD2,TRBJ2-3,TRBV4-3,-
TGTGCCAGCAGCTTCCTACCGGGGGCTGAAGCTTTCTTT,CASSFLPGAEAFF,-,TRBJ1-1,TRBV11-2,few
TGTGCCAGCAGTCCCGGGGCATTCCCCCACGAGCAGTACTTC,CASSPGAFPHEQYF,-,TRBJ2-7,TRBV27,-
TGTGCCAGCAGCCAAGATGACCTGGGAATAGGAAGAATAAGGCATTGGTACACCTTC,CASSQDDLGIGRIRHWYTF,-,TRBJ1-2,TRBV4-2,-
TGTGCCAGCACAAAAAGAGGGGCAGGGCAGCAAGAGACCCAGTACTTC,CASTKRGAGQQETQYF,-,TRBJ2-5,TRBV9,-
TGTGCCAGCAGTTCCCAGGGTTGGGGGATCTATGGCTACACCTTC,CASSSQGWGIYGYTF,-,TRBJ1-2,TRBV6-5,-
TGTGCCAGCCGAGCGGGCGCCAAAAACATTCAGTACTTC,CASRAGAKNIQYF,-,TRBJ2-4,TRBV19,-
TGTGCCAGCAGCTCCTGGGCGGGGGACTCCACAGATACGCAGTATTTT,CASSSWAGDSTDTQYF,TRBD2,TRBJ2-3,TRBV5-5,-
TGTGCCAGCAGTGAAGCGGGATTTCCCTTGGAGCAGTACTTC,CASSEAGFPLEQYF,-,TRBJ2-7,TRBV6-1,few
TGTGCCAGCAGCCCGACCAAGTTCTTC,CASSPTKFF,-,TRBJ2-1,TRBV7-8,-
TGTGCCAGCAGGGCCCAGGGACAGGGGGCCTATGGCTACACCTTC,CASRAQGQGAYGYTF,TRBD1,TRBJ1-2,TRBV27,once
TGTGCCAGCAGCTTGGCAGGCCGGGGTGAGCAGTTCTTC,CASSLAGRGEQFF,-,TRBJ2-1,TRBV5-8,-
TGTGCCAGCTCGTCGGCAGTTAACTATGGCTACACCTTC,CASSSAVNYGYTF,-,TRBJ1-2,TRBV18,few
TGTGCCAGCTCGCTCCAGGGCGGAGGGGAGCAGTACTTC,CASSLQGGGEQYF,-,TRBJ2-7,TRBV18,-
TGTGCCAGCAGTGATTCGGGACTCAAGACAGATACGCAGTATTTT,CASSDSGLKTDTQYF,-,TRBJ2-3,TRBV2,-
TGTGCCAGCAGCCCCTCGGCGGGGTATAGCGAGCAGTACTTC,CASSPSAGYSEQYF,-,TRBJ2-7,TRBV11-2,-
TGTGCCAGCAGCGTAGACGGGAGGGCCACCGGGGAGCTGTTTTTT,CASSVDGRATGELFF,TRBD2,TRBJ2-2,TRBV9,-
TGTGCCAGCAGCGCCGGGACACACAACTATGGCTACACCTTC,CASSAGTHNYGYTF,-,TRBJ1-2,TRBV7-9,-
TGTGCCAGCAGCTCACAGGTCGGCTATGGCTACACCTTC,CASSSQVGYGYTF,-,TRBJ1-2,TRBV7-2,-
TGTGCCAGCACGATCCAAGTGGGGGGCTATAATTCACCCCTCCACTTT,CASTIQVGGYNSPLHF,-,TRBJ1-6,TRBV27,-
TGTGCCAGCAGACAAACGGCCGCAGGGGGCCATGGCTACACCTTC,CASRQTAAGGHGYTF,TRBD1,TRBJ1-2,TRBV27,-
TGCGCCAGCAGGGCCGGGTCCCTGGGCGGGGAGCTGTTTTTT,CASRAGSLGGELFF,-,TRBJ2-2,TRBV5-1,-
TGTGCCTGGATCGGGCTGTCTCGCGGTAACTATGGCTACACCTTC,CAWIGLSRGNYGYTF,-,TRBJ1-2,TRBV30,once
TGTGCCAGCAGTTTATCGTGGCAGGGAGCCTACGAGCAGTACTTC,CASSLSWQGAYEQYF,-,TRBJ2-7,TRBV27,few
TGTGCCAGCTCACCCCGGGACATTAACACCGGGGAGCTGTTTTTT,CASSPRDINTGELFF,-,TRBJ2-2,TRBV18,-
TGTGCCAGCAGTGAAGCTTTAGGGGGCGACGAGTCCCAGCAGTACTTC,CASSEALGGDESQQYF,TRBD1,TRBJ2-7,TRBV2,few
TGCGCCAGCAGCTTCGACGACAGGTGGGACACTGAAGCTTTCTTT,CASSFDDRWDTEAFF,-,TRBJ1-1,TRBV5-1,-
TGTGCCATCAGTGAGAACGGGGCGAATAATTCACCCCTCCACTTT,CAISENGANNSPLHF,-,TRBJ1-6,TRBV10-3,-
TGTGCCAGCAGTTACGCTAGCGGCAATGAGCAGTTCTTC,CASSYASGNEQFF,TRBD2,TRBJ2-1,TRBV6-5,few
TGTGCCAGCTCACCCGGGGTGGCTCGAAACATTCAGTACTTC,CASSPGVARNIQYF,-,TRBJ2-4,TRBV18,-
TGTGCCAGCAGCTTAAGGACTAGCGGGAGGGGCGGCACAGATACGCAGTATTTT,CASSLRTSGRGGTDTQYF,TRBD2,TRBJ2-3,TRBV7-2,-